The T cell receptor (beta chain) under discussion was sequenced for a study of CD4+ T cells in melanoma. General observations from the study: A reported correlation linked neoantigen-specific CD4+ T cells to CD8+, macrophage and B cell function. Neoantigen-specific CD4+ T cells in melanoma reportedly had diverse differentiation states.

Worth noting for this clone: Its specificity is unknown.

Trimming took off 1 base at V and 4 bases at J, with 11 bases between the two ends. Germline V gene sequence: CDR1 SGHVS, CDR2 FQNEAQ. The CDR3 runs 15 residues. Using immunoSEQ multiplex PCR, the repertoire was profiled, and TCRdb retains in-frame clones only, with some absent. This sample has about 6,500 clones, with 45% to 60% found just once. The sample taken for sequencing was cells from a culture (not recorded whether cultured in vitro). The rearrangement uses TRBV7-8 and TRBJ1-5; D is possibly TRBD1 (6 bases). The TCR sequence derives from a human donor with melanoma. CDR3 loop: CASSLVRGTNQPQHF. The CDR3 DNA sequence: TGTGCCAGCAGCTTAGTGAGGGGGACGAATCAGCCCCAGCATTTT.